This T cell receptor beta chain was sequenced in a study of cytomegalovirus exposure and HLA in healthy donors. General study results and limits: Segments of the TCR beta V type were, in most cases, productive about 87% or about 30% of the time in an earlier analysis.

As to this clone: Antigen unknown.

The V gene's germline CDR1 is SGHRS and CDR2 YFSETQ. The CDR3 consists of 12 residues. V was trimmed by 2 bases and J by 6 bases, leaving 8 bases between them. The PCR ran on 60 Vbeta and 13 Jbeta primers. Sequenced by immunoSEQ multiplex PCR; TCRdb stores in-frame clones only, minus some. The sample holds 180,000 or so clones; over 65% are singletons and the top ten take 1.4% to 1.5%. The clonotype originates from a man aged 18 to 29 in good health and CMV-seronegative. The chain joins TRBV5-1 to TRBJ1-2; D not resolved. Sequencing was performed on PBMCs. The CDR3 loop reads CASSLSYDGYTF. The CDR3 coding sequence is TGCGCCAGCAGCTTATCCTACGATGGCTACACCTTC. Full variable domain (outside the CDR3, taken from reference TRBV5-1 and TRBJ1-2): KAGVTQTPRYLIKTRGQQVTLSCSPISGHRSVSWYQQTPGQGLQFLFEYFSETQRNKGNFPGRFSGRQFSNSRSEMNVSTLELGDSALYLCASSLSYDGYTFGSGTRLTVV.